Here is one T cell receptor (beta chain) with its context. Its specific antigen is unknown. Nothing much larger sits one base from this clone, and base qualities are not available. The cohort consisted of hundreds of healthy bone marrow donors. Cohort members were all nominally healthy when sampled, although unrecorded immune exposures were likely present. The donor was CMV seronegative and belonged to the group of more than 300 seronegative cohort members. A peripheral blood sample was collected from each donor, and TCR beta sequencing was performed on peripheral blood mononuclear cells. Genomic DNA was extracted from the blood cell samples with the Qiagen DNeasy Blood Extraction Kit. The method was the immunoSEQ multiplex PCR assay. For the multiplex PCR, a mixture combining 60 forward primers for TCR Vbeta segments and 13 reverse primers for TCR Jbeta segments was used. A multiplex PCR assay on genomic DNA amplified the CDR3 region of rearranged TCR beta genes. The Illumina HiSeq System was used to sequence the amplified TCR beta libraries as 87-base-pair reads. As for the authors' bioinformatics: Across the 600 to 700 repertoires, a later analysis counted tens of millions of unique TCR beta chains, approximately 12 million of which were shared by at least two donors. Raw reads were error-corrected and collapsed into unique sequences by a nearest-neighbor algorithm in which closely related sequences were merged to remove PCR and sequencing errors. Alignment of CDR3 sequences to IMGT reference sequences was used to assign V, D and J gene segments. For a sequence to be retained, a match of at least six nucleotides to both a V gene segment and a J gene segment was required. Rearrangements were called productive when the CDR3 lacked stop codons and stayed in frame with V and J; all others were non-productive. Following IMGT convention, CDR3 was defined as the stretch from the second conserved V-encoded cysteine to the conserved J-encoded phenylalanine. The earlier analysis of about 500 of the donors excluded sequences that lacked an unambiguous match to a single V gene segment. In an earlier analysis of 450 to 750 of the donors, a V segment was called functional when productive rearrangements were above 56.7%, and segregating when the standard deviation between donors exceeded 5%. A statistical classification framework was developed to diagnose cytomegalovirus status using the catalog of TCR beta chain sequences. In a later analysis, TCR nucleotide sequences were compared against IMGT/GENE-DB human TR gene sequences so that V and J genes could be assigned. A later analysis assigned CDR3 sequences and most-parsimonious VDJ recombination scenarios with the TCRdist pipeline. In a later analysis, each TCR beta chain was defined by its CDR3 amino acid sequence together with its V-gene family, and reads without a unique V-gene family were excluded. As a way to deal with suspected cross-contamination and a sequencing artifact, a later analysis dropped hundreds of nucleotide sequences that were highly shared and had low generation probability. In a later analysis, a clonal expansion index was calculated for each public chain from normalized within-repertoire ranks of inferred template counts. In a later analysis, generation probabilities were computed using a VDJ recombination model fitted to out-of-frame rearrangements, and the results were checked against IGoR. In a later analysis, hypergeometric tests were used to score TCR-TCR, TCR-HLA and TCR-CMV co-occurrence, with a repertoire-size bias correction applied to TCR pairs. To estimate false discovery rates, a later analysis permuted the HLA or CMV assignments 20 times. In a later analysis, co-occurring TCRs were grouped with DBSCAN, and TCRdist sequence similarity was added when clustering was performed within HLA-allele-positive subsets. Repertoires with fewer than 30,000 or more than 120,000 public chains were left out of co-occurrence clustering, as were four to six repertoires with anomalous nucleotide sharing. As stored in TCRdb, this immuneACCESS dataset retains in-frame rearrangements with V and J assigned. A fraction of the clones does not appear; measured against another copy, unresolved V genes explain less than half of the discrepancy, and the remainder lacks a known reason. Clone size and V and J calls were adopted from that table, with D and trimming inferred from the DNA. The sample yields roughly 140,000 clones; around three quarters were counted once. Around 2.2% of the sample comes from the top ten.

The data belong to a study of cytomegalovirus exposure and HLA in healthy donors (dated by TCRdb to about 2017). Regarding the complete study: According to an earlier analysis of several hundred of the donors, 150 million to 200 million T cells yielded over 90 million unique TCR beta sequences and around 280 Gb of sequence data. The T cell repertoires of some 670 subjects were profiled by immunosequencing and related to cytomegalovirus serostatus. Across some 400 genotyped donors of the cohort, an average of approximately 240,000 unique TCR beta nucleotide sequences per donor were sequenced, and approximately 17% of those sequences were non-productive. In addition to the first cohort of roughly 700 subjects, a separate validation cohort of around 110 different subjects was used. A later analysis re-examined previously published TCR beta repertoires from more than 600 donors and added high-resolution HLA genotyping to investigate patterns of TCR occurrence. The later analysis used no new phenotypic data to find candidate immune exposures, relying instead on TCR beta sequences and their occurrence across donors. Class I and class II HLA loci were covered by the typing at four-digit resolution. To decide whether each TCR beta V gene segment behaved as functional or pseudogenic, an earlier analysis of some 540 of the donors relied on high-throughput TCR beta sequencing. Typing coverage varied by locus: roughly 629-640 donors for A, B, C, DRB1 and DQB1; approximately 520 for DQA1; about 600 for DPA1; approximately 450 for DPB1. Of the roughly 430 genotyped donors, about 80% fell in the genetic ancestry cluster associated with self-reported Caucasian donors. Every discovery cohort repertoire had been produced on one sequencing platform. Donor age, sex, ethnicity and CMV serostatus were compiled together with the repertoire data. The study was designed to test whether signatures of past pathogen exposure could be identified by cataloging public T cell receptors. A later genetic analysis used genome-wide SNP genotypes for about three fifths of the 666 donors, treating that subset as a discovery cohort. Around 320 gigabases of sequencing data and approximately 93 million unique TCR sequences were included in an early release covering roughly 600 HLA-typed donors. Roughly five DR-DQ haplotypes were handled as single units for association and clustering, since linkage in the cohort was strong. The study combined high-throughput TCR immunosequencing, statistical association of individual TCRs with disease status, and machine learning to predict cytomegalovirus infection status.

The junction shows trimming of 5 bases on V and 2 bases on J, plus 12 bases between the germline ends. Including cysteine and phenylalanine, the CDR3 has 14 amino acids. Only the CDR3 region is kept as DNA, spanning 42 bases read in frame from base 1. CDR1 SEHNR and CDR2 FQNEAQ were looked up in the germline V gene (reference sequence). Study-wide findings and limitations: An association between a missense DCLRE1C variant and V-gene and J-gene trimming of TCR beta chains was found in a later genetic analysis and replicated in an independent cohort. Because counts were too low, around 18 rarely observed V segments, including chromosome 9 orphons, were left out of the earlier analysis of 500 to 650 of the donors. Because some donors lacked HLA typing at each locus, the association tests relied only on the typed subset. Some IMGT-functional V segments, including TRBV6-2 and TRBV6-3, could not be told apart with the 87-base-pair reads, so those segments were excluded. In an earlier analysis of some 640 of the donors, most TCR beta V segments were observed in productive rearrangements about 90% or about 30% of the time, broadly matching IMGT annotations. Compared with the 666-donor mean, donors in an Asian-associated ancestry cluster had fewer N-insertions in productive TCRs, according to a later genetic analysis. According to the authors, the approach could potentially be generalized to other disease states and immunological phenotypes. Presence/absence analyses assumed roughly uniform sequencing depth across donors, an assumption that may not hold. A further reported finding was that TCR beta sequences accurately predicted the HLA-A and HLA-B alleles for most subjects in the first cohort. In a later analysis, the rate of TCR association differed among HLA loci, with DRB1 alleles having the most associated TCRs and HLA-C alleles having the fewest. The classifier was reported to diagnose cytomegalovirus status with high specificity and sensitivity in both the original cohort and the validation cohort. Strong co-occurrence of HLA alleles, especially DR and DQ, made assigning TCR associations to individual alleles difficult. A later analysis found that most CMV-associated TCR beta chains appeared HLA-restricted, with HLA associations seemingly driven largely by CMV exposure. A total of around 150 TCR beta chains were listed by the study as associated with cytomegalovirus. Specific HLA alleles were associated with around 18,000 TCR beta sequences at a false discovery rate of 0.05 in a later analysis. A later analysis reported that several top co-occurrence clusters appeared linked to parvovirus B19, influenza, CMV and Epstein-Barr virus. Most TCR sequences were observed very rarely across donors, whereas some public TCRs were present in many individuals. Correlated functional status among segregating V segments might reflect linkage disequilibrium, but an unknown experimental factor could not be ruled out. In this cohort, only TCR beta chains were sequenced, and detectable features were limited by the absence of alpha or paired-chain data. The sequencing pipeline was judged likely to have produced a cluster of highly shared sequence variants as a technical artifact. For the cohort, immune exposure information was limited to CMV serostatus. Three of the identified cytomegalovirus-associated TCR beta chains were confirmed in vitro to be specific for cytomegalovirus antigens. In a later analysis, HLA-associated TCR beta chains were found to be more clonally expanded and to have lower generation probabilities than equally common non-associated chains.

The receptor's source is a man aged 35-49 years in good health and CMV-seronegative. The sequenced material came from PBMCs. The chain is made from TRBV7-9 and TRBJ2-5; D gene: possibly TRBD2, on 6 matching bases. The DNA is TGTGCCAGCAGCCCCCGGCTAGCGCAAGAGACCCAGTACTTC. The encoded protein is CASSPRLAQETQYF.